The 5 T cell receptor beta chains below all came from one sample that was sequenced in a study of beta chain features in type 1 diabetes (dated by TCRdb to 2017 to 2018). Broad study findings and their caveats: Type 1 diabetes patients showed a moderate but significant shortening of TCRB CDR3 length in all four CD4+ subsets.

These receptors have no known antigen. Library preparation was by the immunoSEQ multiplex PCR assay. The High Capacity cDNA Reverse Transcription Kit was used to reverse transcribe all of the isolated RNA, meaning that expressed TCRB transcripts were what got sequenced. In TCRdb, the immuneACCESS table is reduced to in-frame sequences with V and J assigned. These tables do not hold every clone; where another copy was compared, an unresolved V gene accounts for under half, and the others remain unexplained. The sample table holds over 650,000 clones, of which 11% to 15% were seen once. The ten largest clones take up roughly 0.04% of the sample. Input material: naive CD4+ T cells from blood. The cell subset or site label of this sample denotes: true naive CD4+ T cells. The source is a man between 18 and 29 years old with type 1 diabetes.

In its sample, this clone was seen a few times. CDR3 coding DNA: TGTGCCAGCAGCCCCCAAGTCGCGACAGGGTACTCCTACGAGCAGTACTTC. Protein sequence: CASSPQVATGYSYEQYF. The chain has TRBV9 and TRBJ2-7; 7 bases fit TRBD1. The CDR3 contains 17 residues. Trimming cost V 4 bases and J 0 bases; bases outside gene matches: 13. Per the germline V gene, CDR1 is SGDLS and CDR2 is YYNGEE.

A few counts support this clone. The chain carries TRBV29-1 and TRBJ2-1; TRBD1 might be the D (6 bases). The CDR3 is 13 amino acids. Trimming shortened V by 6 bases and J by 7 bases, and 16 bases separated the two germline ends. Germline assignment: CDR1 SQVTM and CDR2 ANQGSEA. CDR3 region: CSVQGNHWNEQFF. The CDR3 nucleotides are TGCAGCGTACAGGGTAACCATTGGAATGAGCAGTTCTTC.

This clone was observed a handful of times. This rearrangement joins TRBV11-3 to TRBJ2-1; no definite D call. Germline assignment: CDR1 SGHNT and CDR2 YENEEA. The germline V and J ends were trimmed by 3 bases and 8 bases, with 20 bases remaining between them. CDR3 length: 16 amino acids. The CDR3 DNA reads TGTGCCAGCAGCTTTTTGCCGAGCAAGAACCCCCATGAGCAGTTCTTC. Translated, it gives CASSFLPSKNPHEQFF.

The chain combines TRBV15 with TRBJ2-1; TRBD2 is a possible D gene (5 bases). Germline assignment: CDR1 LNHNV and CDR2 YYDKDF (reference sequence). V was clipped by 0 bases and J by 0 bases, with 21 bases between them. CDR3 size: 20 residues. The CDR3 region is CATSRDLLSAGPSSYNEQFF. The CDR3 coding sequence is TGTGCCACCAGCAGAGACCTCCTCTCGGCGGGCCCGAGCTCCTACAATGAGCAGTTCTTC.

This clone appeared a few times. The sample holds other DNA sequences that translate to the same CDR3. The chain recombines TRBV5-1 with TRBJ2-1; no clear D. V lost 2 bases and J 0 bases, leaving 9 bases between the germline ends. The CDR3 runs 15 residues. Germline-derived CDR1 and CDR2 are SGHRS and YFSETQ. CDR3 sequence reads: CASSFSGSSYNEQFF. The CDR3 DNA sequence: TGCGCCAGCAGCTTTTCCGGTAGCTCCTACAATGAGCAGTTCTTC.